The 26 T cell receptor beta chains presented below share a single source sample, sequenced in a study of T cells in tumors after PD-1 blockade (dated by TCRdb to the late 2010s). The sample's time point label is to be understood as: after anti-PD-1 therapy. Receptors were amplified or captured by the immunoSEQ multiplex PCR assay. TCRdb carries this immuneACCESS record with in-frame sequences only. Its versions omit some clonotypes, under half of them owing to an unresolved V gene in the studies checked, with the rest unexplained. The sample table contains 4,000 to 5,500 clones; only one count was recorded for roughly three fifths of them. Together, the top ten hold about 16% of the sample. Here the sequenced sample was tumor tissue, taken after anti-PD-1 treatment. Every receptor here comes from a human donor with basal cell carcinoma.

V and J are TRBV27 and TRBJ2-1; a possible D gene is TRBD1 (5 bases). Germline CDR1 reads MNHEY; CDR2 reads SMNVEV (reference sequence). Between the trimmed V and J ends, which lost 4 bases and 7 bases, there was a span of 14 bases. CDR3 length equals 14 residues. The CDR3 spells CASSWQGRKNEQFF. As DNA, the CDR3 is TGTGCCAGCAGTTGGCAGGGTAGAAAGAATGAGCAGTTCTTC.

CDR3 amino acids: CASTETGLALKTQYF. Written as DNA, the CDR3 is TGTGCCAGCACTGAAACTGGACTAGCTCTAAAGACCCAGTACTTC. The rearrangement links TRBV27 to TRBJ2-5; 8 nucleotides align to TRBD2. The trim removed 7 bases at V and 6 bases at J, leaving 13 bases unmatched. This CDR3 comprises 15 residues. CDR1 is MNHEY, CDR2 SMNVEV, per germline (reference sequence).

This rearrangement joins TRBV10-3 to TRBJ2-1; 10 bases align to TRBD2. Germline V lookup: CDR1 ENHRY, CDR2 SYGVKD. There are 14 residues in the CDR3. V lost 5 bases and J lost 7; bases outside the gene matches: 5. CDR3 protein: CAISSSGGANEQFF. The CDR3 bases are TGTGCCATCAGTTCCAGCGGGGGGGCAAATGAGCAGTTCTTC.

The genes are TRBV19 and TRBJ2-6, with D maybe TRBD2 (7 bases). V lost 10 bases to trimming and J lost 2 bases, with 21 bases between them. This CDR3 has 17 residues. Per germline, CDR1 LNHDA and CDR2 SQIVND (reference sequence). The CDR3: CATQRDKARTGANVLTF. The CDR3, as DNA: TGTGCCACCCAGCGGGACAAAGCTAGAACTGGGGCCAACGTCCTGACTTTC.

This chain links TRBV5-1 with TRBJ2-3, with 7 positions matching TRBD1. This CDR3 region has 16 residues. Germline CDR1 reads SGHRS; CDR2 reads YFSETQ. The V gene end was trimmed by 3 bases and the J gene end by 5 bases; junction bases not matched to a gene: 12. CDR3 residues: CASSSGQFSVVDTQYF. The CDR3 coding sequence is TGCGCCAGCAGCTCGGGACAGTTCTCCGTGGTAGATACGCAGTATTTT.

V is TRBV6-5 and J is TRBJ2-2, with 8 bases lining up with TRBD1. V was clipped by 4 bases and J by 4 bases; unmatched bases: 8. This CDR3 contains 16 residues. CDR1 and CDR2 (germline): MNHEY, SVGAGI. The CDR3 region has the DNA TGTGCCAGCAGTTTCAGGGGGCGCGGAGGCACCGGGGAGCTGTTTTTT. Residues: CASSFRGRGGTGELFF.

This clone was observed once. The V call is TRBV7-9, the J call TRBJ2-5; 10 bases agree with TRBD2. CDR1 SEHNR and CDR2 FQNEAQ come from the germline V gene (reference sequence). V was pared by 1 base and J by 1 base, with 3 bases of the junction left unmatched. The CDR3 is 16 amino acids. CDR3 in amino acids: CASSLVAGGFQETQYF. CDR3 coding DNA: TGTGCCAGCAGCTTAGTAGCGGGGGGATTCCAAGAGACCCAGTACTTC.

This chain links TRBV7-2 with TRBJ1-3; 8 bases are shared with TRBD1. Germline lookup yields CDR1 SGHTA and CDR2 FQGNSA. This CDR3 contains 18 residues. With 2 bases clipped from V and 1 base from J, the junction kept 10 bases outside the gene matches. CDR3 sequence: CASSLLAAGGASGNTIYF. CDR3 nucleotides: TGTGCCAGCAGCTTATTAGCGGCAGGGGGCGCGTCTGGAAACACCATATATTTT.

V usage is TRBV2 and J usage is TRBJ2-3; 11 bases are a match to TRBD1. The CDR3 is 15 amino acids. J lost 2 bases, V lost 9 bases, and 7 bases had no gene match. Looked up from germline, CDR1 is SNHLY and CDR2 is FYNNEI. CDR3 sequence (DNA): TGTGCCAGTACCCCGGACAGGGGGCACACAGATACGCAGTATTTT. Its protein is CASTPDRGHTDTQYF.

This chain links TRBV4-2 with TRBJ1-3; 9 nucleotides match TRBD1. Germline-derived CDR1 and CDR2 are LGHNA and YNFKEQ. J was trimmed by 0 bases and V by 0 bases; bases with no gene match: 15. The CDR3 contains 21 residues. This chain's CDR3 is CASSQERSTGGRINSGNTIYF. The DNA for the CDR3 is TGTGCCAGCAGCCAAGAGAGGTCCACAGGGGGCCGTATCAACTCTGGAAACACCATATATTTT.

For the CDR3, the DNA is TGTGCCAGCAGTCCAGGACAGGGGGCTGGGGGACCGAGCGGGCAGTTCTTC. It codes for CASSPGQGAGGPSGQFF. J is TRBJ2-1 and V is TRBV5-4, with TRBD1 identical over 11 bases. The junction had 19 bases not matched to a gene; V was cut back by 5 bases and J by 12 bases. Germline CDR1 is SGHNT and CDR2 is YYREEE (reference sequence). The CDR3 consists of 17 residues.

The V call is TRBV5-1, the J call TRBJ2-1; weak D call: TRBD2 (6 bases). V gave up 0 bases and J gave up 0 bases, with 22 bases separating them. The length of the CDR3 is 20 residues. Germline CDR1 SGHRS, CDR2 YFSETQ. The CDR3 here is CASSLDSGYRDSGSYNEQFF. The CDR3 DNA reads TGCGCCAGCAGCTTGGATAGTGGTTACCGGGACTCCGGCTCCTACAATGAGCAGTTCTTC.

The CDR3 sequence: CASSLPSSGGGSNYGYTF. Here the CDR3 DNA reads TGTGCCAGCAGCTTACCCTCTTCCGGGGGGGGGAGTAACTATGGCTACACCTTC. The V call is TRBV7-2, the J call TRBJ1-2; D might be TRBD1 (5 bases). With 2 bases removed from V and 1 base from J, the gap between germline ends came to 20 bases. CDR1 is SGHTA, CDR2 FQGNSA, per germline. The CDR3 length is 18 residues.

The chain links TRBV18 to TRBJ2-3; no clear D. From germline, CDR1 is KGHSH and CDR2 LQKENI. The CDR3 covers 15 residues. Between the trimmed V and J ends, which lost 2 bases and 0 bases, there was a span of 9 bases. CDR3 amino acids: CASSPVGGSTDTQYF. The DNA of the CDR3 is TGTGCCAGCTCACCAGTTGGCGGTAGCACAGATACGCAGTATTTT.

V usage is TRBV7-9 and J usage is TRBJ2-5; no firm D call. The CDR3 is 13 amino acids. Trimming stripped 2 bases from V and 3 bases from J, with 7 bases between. Germline CDR1 is SEHNR and CDR2 is FQNEAQ (reference sequence). In DNA, the CDR3 is TGTGCCAGCAGCTTATCGGTGGAAGAGACCCAGTACTTC. Its protein product is CASSLSVEETQYF. The full variable domain, rest sourced from reference TRBV7-9 and TRBJ2-5, is DTGVSQNPRHKITKRGQNVTFRCDPISEHNRLYWYRQTLGQGPEFLTYFQNEAQLEKSRLLSDRFSAERPKGSFSTLEIQRTEQGDSAMYLCASSLSVEETQYFGPGTRLLVL.

This chain uses TRBV6-8 with TRBJ1-2; D not certain. CDR1 is MNHGY and CDR2 is SAAAGT in the germline V gene. The CDR3 consists of 13 residues. Trimming shortened V by 4 bases and J by 4 bases, and 10 bases separated the two germline ends. As DNA, the CDR3 is TGTGCCAGCAGTTGGGTCAGCTTCTATGGCTACACCTTC. This sequence encodes CASSWVSFYGYTF.

The chain links TRBV6-2 or TRBV6-3 to TRBJ1-6; no clear D gene. V was clipped by 6 bases and J by 0 bases, with 6 bases between them. CDR3 length: 14 residues. Germline lookup yields CDR1 MNHEY and CDR2 SVGEGT. Written as DNA, the CDR3 is TGTGCCAGCAGCCGGAACTCCTATAATTCACCCCTCCACTTT. Amino acid sequence: CASSRNSYNSPLHF.

This chain links TRBV5-4 with TRBJ1-2, with D uncertain. This CDR3 is built from 13 residues. Trimming shortened V by 0 bases and J by 4 bases, and 7 bases separated the two germline ends. Germline lookup yields CDR1 SGHNT and CDR2 YYREEE (reference sequence). In DNA form, the CDR3 reads TGTGCCAGCAGCTTGGAAAAGTTCTATGGCTACACCTTC. Translation: CASSLEKFYGYTF.

The chain combines TRBV20-1 with TRBJ2-7, with a weak D call TRBD2 (5 bases). The germline V gene encodes CDR1 DFQATT and CDR2 SNEGSKA (reference sequence). The V gene lost 3 bases and the J gene lost 3 bases, with 18 bases spanning the gap. The CDR3 runs 15 residues. The CDR3 sequence: CSASEPRARYYEQYF. CDR3 DNA sequence: TGCAGTGCTAGTGAGCCGAGGGCCCGGTACTACGAGCAGTACTTC.

The rearrangement joins TRBV27 to TRBJ1-4; the D gene is possibly TRBD1 (6 bases). V was pared by 3 bases and J by 6 bases, with 11 bases between. Germline V gene lookup returns CDR1 MNHEY and CDR2 SMNVEV (reference sequence). The CDR3 has 14 amino acids. CDR3 in amino acids: CASSFAAGDEKLFF. In nucleotides, the CDR3 is TGTGCCAGCAGTTTTGCGGCAGGGGATGAAAAACTGTTTTTT. The complete variable domain, with remaining parts taken from reference TRBV27 and TRBJ1-4, reads EAQVTQNPRYLITVTGKKLTVTCSQNMNHEYMSWYRQDPGLGLRQIYYSMNVEVTDKGDVPEGYKVSRKEKRNFPLILESPSPNQTSLYFCASSFAAGDEKLFFGSGTQLSVL.

A word on this clone: Other DNA sequences in this specimen translate into the identical CDR3. This chain joins TRBV30 and TRBJ2-7; 11 bases fit TRBD2. The V gene's germline CDR1 is GTSNPN and CDR2 SVGIG (reference sequence). CDR3 length: 15 amino acids. Trimming cost V 5 bases and J 0 bases; bases outside gene matches: 6. CDR3 in DNA: TGTGCCTGGTTAGCGGGAGGGCCCGGCTCCTACGAGCAGTACTTC. Encoded protein: CAWLAGGPGSYEQYF.

This chain connects TRBV11-3 to TRBJ2-3; D may match TRBD1 or TRBD2 (6 bases each). Looked up from germline, CDR1 is SGHNT and CDR2 is YENEEA. The germline V and J ends were trimmed by 5 bases and 1 base, with 13 bases remaining between them. The CDR3 consists of 15 residues. The CDR3, as DNA: TGTGCCAGCAGCCCAGGAGGGGGTGGCACAGATACGCAGTATTTT. This codes for CASSPGGGGTDTQYF.

This clone was counted a few times. The chain is built from TRBV19 and TRBJ1-2; D is possibly TRBD1 (5 bases). The germline V and J ends were trimmed by 5 bases and 5 bases, with 12 bases remaining between them. The germline CDR1 and CDR2 sequences are LNHDA and SQIVND (reference sequence). CDR3 size: 13 residues. The CDR3 sequence: CASSSETGYGYTF. CDR3 DNA sequence: TGTGCCAGTAGTTCAGAAACAGGATATGGCTACACCTTC.

This clone was observed once. This chain connects TRBV12-5 to TRBJ1-1; unclear D gene. CDR1 and CDR2 from the germline V gene are LGHNT and FRNRAP. The CDR3 loop spans 12 amino acids. V was clipped by 6 bases and J by 4 bases, with 9 bases between them. The CDR3 is CASGKMSTEAFF. Written as DNA, the CDR3 is TGTGCTAGTGGAAAAATGAGCACTGAAGCTTTCTTT.

This clone is a singleton in its sample. The rearrangement uses TRBV28 and TRBJ2-7; 9 positions match TRBD2. The CDR3 has 14 residues. Germline CDR1 reads MDHEN; CDR2 reads SYDVKM. Unmatched junction bases numbered 7, after V lost 6 bases and J lost 4 bases. In nucleotides, the CDR3 is TGTGCCAGCAGGGCGGCGGGAGGGCCGTACGAGCAGTACTTC. Translation gives CASRAAGGPYEQYF.

V is TRBV7-2 and J is TRBJ2-1; 12 bases align to TRBD2. CDR1 is SGHTA and CDR2 is FQGNSA in the germline V gene. The CDR3 runs 15 residues. Trimming took 3 bases from V and 9 from J; bases not matched to a gene: 6. This chain's CDR3 is CASSLTSGRRSEQFF. CDR3 nucleotide sequence: TGTGCCAGCAGCTTGACTAGCGGGAGAAGAAGTGAGCAGTTCTTC.